The entry that follows covers one TCR beta chain sequence. The entry originates in a study of blood T cell repertoires in COVID-19. Study summary: Nucleic acid was either cDNA or gDNA, and it came from T cells, B-cell-depleted T cells, or PBMCs.

Study processing details: Estimation of nucleated cell counts was performed using reference gene primer amplification. This table comes from immunoSEQ multiplex PCR, and its TCRdb copy is limited to in-frame clones, with some not included. Clone size and V and J calls were adopted from that table, with D and trimming inferred from the DNA. The sample lists about 36,000 clones, around 80% occurring once. CDR1 and CDR2 from the germline V gene are SGHKS and YYEKEE (reference sequence). The CDR3 has 13 residues. With V trimmed by 4 bases and J by 3 bases, 4 bases remained unmatched. The sequencing sample was made of peripheral blood. The clonotype was recovered from a man in his sixties with acute or convalescent COVID-19. The chain recombines TRBV5-5 with TRBJ2-7; 7 nucleotides agree with TRBD2. The CDR3 loop is CASSRAGDYEQYF. The CDR3, as DNA: TGTGCCAGCAGCCGGGCGGGGGACTACGAGCAGTACTTC.